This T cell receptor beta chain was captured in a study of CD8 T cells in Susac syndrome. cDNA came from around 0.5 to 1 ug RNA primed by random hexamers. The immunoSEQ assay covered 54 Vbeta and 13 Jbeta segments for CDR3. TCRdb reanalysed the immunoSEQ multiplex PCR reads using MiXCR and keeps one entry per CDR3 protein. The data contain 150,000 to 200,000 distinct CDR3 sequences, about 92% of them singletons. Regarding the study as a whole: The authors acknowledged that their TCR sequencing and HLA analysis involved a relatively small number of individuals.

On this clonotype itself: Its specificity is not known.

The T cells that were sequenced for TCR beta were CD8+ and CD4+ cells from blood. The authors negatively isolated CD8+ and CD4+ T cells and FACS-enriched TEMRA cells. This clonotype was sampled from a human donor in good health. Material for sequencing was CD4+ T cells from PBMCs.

CDR3 sequence (DNA): TGCAGTGCTCGTCCAGGAGCGGGAAGCACAGATACGCAGTATTTT. Protein product: CSARPGAGSTDTQYF. V and J are TRBV20-1 and TRBJ2-3; 7 nucleotides align to TRBD2. The CDR3 has 15 residues. Germline V lookup: CDR1 DFQATT, CDR2 SNEGSKA (reference sequence). V shed 5 bases and J 0 bases; nucleotides not matched to a gene: 8.